The next 22 T cell receptor beta chains were all read from a single sample in a study of shared clonotypes between healthy human individuals. Clones were read by immunoSEQ multiplex PCR, and TCRdb kept only the in-frame ones, dropping some. The data hold a few million clones, with 90% to 95% observed a single time. Sequences were obtained from naive CD4+ T cells sorted from blood. Subset defined: CD45RA+ positively selected. Receptors originate from a man younger than 30 in good health.

A remark on this clone: The sample contains more than one DNA sequence encoding this CDR3. V gene TRBV6-6 combines with J gene TRBJ1-1; no clear D gene. The CDR3 runs to 14 residues. Trimming shortened V by 0 bases and J by 1 base, and 6 bases separated the two germline ends. Germline CDR1 reads MNHNY; CDR2 reads SVGAGI (reference sequence). The CDR3: CASSYSPGNTEAFF. The CDR3 DNA reads as TGTGCCAGCAGTTACTCTCCAGGGAACACTGAAGCTTTCTTT.

The chain has TRBV7-2 and TRBJ2-2; the D gene is possibly TRBD2 (6 bases). The CDR3 has 15 amino acids. Trimming left V 3 bases short and J 5 bases short, with 13 bases between. Per the germline V gene, CDR1 is SGHTA and CDR2 is FQGNSA. Here the CDR3 DNA reads TGTGCCAGCAGCTTTGGAGGGTTCGGAACCGGGGAGCTGTTTTTT. Translation gives CASSFGGFGTGELFF.

The CDR3 protein is CASSLVSSARNEQFF. CDR3 nucleotide sequence: TGTGCCAGCAGCTTAGTGTCTAGCGCTCGGAATGAGCAGTTCTTC. V is TRBV7-8 and J is TRBJ2-1; tentative D call: TRBD2 (6 bases). This CDR3 has 15 amino acids. Trimming removed 1 base from V and 7 bases from J, with 14 bases in between. The germline V gene has CDR1 SGHVS and CDR2 FQNEAQ.

V and J are TRBV28 and TRBJ1-4; 7 bases agree with TRBD1. Trimming took 2 bases from V and 0 from J; bases not matched to a gene: 6. The CDR3 is 17 residues long. Per the germline V gene, CDR1 is MDHEN and CDR2 is SYDVKM. Here the CDR3 DNA reads TGTGCCAGCAGTTTAGTCCAAGGGACAGCAACTAATGAAAAACTGTTTTTT. It translates to CASSLVQGTATNEKLFF.

The chain uses TRBV7-2 and TRBJ2-1, with D possibly matching TRBD2 (6 bases). Between the trimmed V and J ends, which lost 6 bases and 1 base, there was a span of 10 bases. Germline assignment: CDR1 SGHTA and CDR2 FQGNSA. The CDR3 spans 14 residues. This chain's CDR3 is CASRGGGSYNEQFF. The DNA for the CDR3 is TGTGCCAGCAGGGGAGGCGGGTCCTACAATGAGCAGTTCTTC.

CDR3 sequence (DNA): TGTGCCAGCAGCCGGTGGGCTAGCGGGGGTGTTGAGCAGTTCTTC. This gives the protein CASSRWASGGVEQFF. This chain uses TRBV5-6 with TRBJ2-1; TRBD2 agrees at 10 bases. J gave up 9 bases and V 4 bases, and 10 bases lay outside the gene matches. Germline loops: CDR1 SGHDT, CDR2 YYEEEE. The length of the CDR3 is 15 residues.

CDR3 protein: CSVEDVRTDNYGYTF. The CDR3, as DNA: TGCAGCGTTGAAGATGTCCGGACTGATAACTATGGCTACACCTTC. The chain employs TRBV29-1 and TRBJ1-2; D call uncertain. The CDR3 is 15 residues long. V lost 0 bases and J 1 base, leaving 12 bases between the germline ends. The germline CDR1 and CDR2 sequences are SQVTM and ANQGSEA.

This rearrangement joins TRBV6-5 to TRBJ2-3; D is unclear. Germline V gene lookup returns CDR1 MNHEY and CDR2 SVGAGI. The CDR3 consists of 14 residues. Between the trimmed V and J ends, which lost 5 bases and 7 bases, there was a span of 16 bases. The CDR3 protein is CASSQDMSGNTQYF. Written as DNA, the CDR3 is TGTGCCAGCAGTCAAGACATGAGTGGTAATACGCAGTATTTT.

J is TRBJ2-2 and V is TRBV4-1; D may be TRBD1 or TRBD2 (5 bases each). Germline values: CDR1 MGHRA, CDR2 YSYEKL. CDR3 size: 16 residues. Trimming left V 4 bases short and J 0 bases short, with 12 bases between. Here the CDR3 reads CASSLGDGPNTGELFF. For the CDR3, the DNA is TGCGCCAGCAGCCTAGGGGACGGTCCGAACACCGGGGAGCTGTTTTTT.

To note about this clone: Other DNA variants within this sample encode the same CDR3. The V and J genes are TRBV6-5 and TRBJ1-2; D remains unclear. V lost 0 bases and J lost 7, with 9 bases in between. The CDR3 has 13 amino acids. Germline values: CDR1 MNHEY, CDR2 SVGAGI. CDR3 in amino acids: CASSYSGGGGYTF. CDR3 sequence (DNA): TGTGCCAGCAGTTACTCAGGAGGCGGTGGCTACACCTTC.

This chain connects TRBV7-9 to TRBJ2-2; TRBD1 matches 7 bases. Trimming took 6 bases from V and 4 from J; bases not matched to a gene: 8. The CDR3 runs 15 residues. Germline-derived CDR1 and CDR2 are SEHNR and FQNEAQ (reference sequence). The CDR3 sequence: CASSRRGGGTGELFF. The DNA for the CDR3 is TGTGCCAGCAGTCGCCGAGGGGGCGGCACCGGGGAGCTGTTTTTT.

V and J are TRBV30 and TRBJ1-4, with D perhaps matching TRBD1 (6 bases). The length of the CDR3 is 14 residues. In germline, CDR1 is GTSNPN, CDR2 SVGIG (reference sequence). V was pared by 0 bases and J by 7 bases, with 12 bases between. Here the CDR3 DNA reads TGTGCCTGGAGTGTCCCGGACAGCGTTGAAAAACTGTTTTTT. It specifies CAWSVPDSVEKLFF.

This clone appeared once. CDR3 protein: CASSPGQYNQPQHF. In DNA form, the CDR3 reads TGTGCCAGCAGTCCAGGACAGTACAATCAGCCCCAGCATTTT. The chain combines TRBV6-5 with TRBJ1-5; weak D call: TRBD1 (6 bases). The CDR3 has 14 residues. V shed 5 bases and J shed 3 bases, with 11 bases lying between them. Germline CDR1 reads MNHEY; CDR2 reads SVGAGI.

The J gene is TRBJ1-4, the V gene TRBV27, with a possible D match to TRBD1 (5 bases). This CDR3 comprises 12 residues. The V end was cut by 8 bases, the J end by 5 bases, with 9 bases between. Germline lookup yields CDR1 MNHEY and CDR2 SMNVEV (reference sequence). The CDR3 protein is CASSGGNEKLFF. The CDR3 coding sequence is TGTGCCAGCTCGGGGGGGAATGAAAAACTGTTTTTT.

The chain couples TRBV10-1 to TRBJ2-2, with D hard to call. Germline lookup yields CDR1 WNHNN and CDR2 SYGVQD (reference sequence). The CDR3 runs to 16 residues. Trimming shortened V by 3 bases and J by 1 base, and 12 bases separated the two germline ends. Written as DNA, the CDR3 is TGCGCCAGCAGTGATTTGGGAAGAATGAACACCGGGGAGCTGTTTTTT. Translating gives CASSDLGRMNTGELFF.

The chain joins TRBV27 to TRBJ2-1; 9 bases line up with TRBD1. Germline CDR1 and CDR2: MNHEY and SMNVEV (reference sequence). The CDR3 length is 17 residues. The junction had 10 bases not matched to a gene; V was cut back by 2 bases and J by 5 bases. For the CDR3, the DNA is TGTGCCAGCAGTTTAAGCCTCTTTAGGGACAGGGACAATGAGCAGTTCTTC. Protein: CASSLSLFRDRDNEQFF.

CDR3 region: CATSRDKVGGTEAFF. In nucleotides, the CDR3 is TGTGCCACCAGCAGAGATAAAGTTGGCGGCACTGAAGCTTTCTTT. The gene calls are TRBV15 and TRBJ1-1; D call uncertain. With 0 bases removed from V and 4 bases from J, the gap between germline ends came to 12 bases. CDR1 is LNHNV and CDR2 is YYDKDF in the germline V gene (reference sequence). The CDR3 sequence is 15 residues long.

The chain has TRBV19 and TRBJ2-7, with 13 bases that match TRBD2. This CDR3 is 17 amino acids long. The trim removed 5 bases at V and 2 bases at J, leaving 9 bases unmatched. Germline-derived CDR1 and CDR2 are LNHDA and SQIVND (reference sequence). Here the CDR3 DNA reads TGTGCCAGTAGTCGGGACGCGGGACTAGCGGGGACCTACGAGCAGTACTTC. The encoded protein is CASSRDAGLAGTYEQYF.

V usage is TRBV6-1 and J usage is TRBJ2-1; D is undetermined. Between the trimmed V and J ends, which lost 4 bases and 5 bases, there was a span of 12 bases. The CDR3 sequence is 14 residues long. Germline V gene data show CDR1 as MNHNS and CDR2 as SASEGT. This CDR3 is CASSVAVRNNEQFF. The CDR3 bases are TGTGCCAGCAGTGTCGCGGTCAGGAACAATGAGCAGTTCTTC.

V is TRBV27 and J is TRBJ2-3; 14 bases line up with TRBD2. This CDR3 is built from 16 residues. From germline, CDR1 is MNHEY and CDR2 SMNVEV (reference sequence). V lost 6 bases and J lost 4; bases outside the gene matches: 6. The CDR3 sequence: CASRSGTSGSSDTQYF. CDR3 DNA sequence: TGTGCCAGCAGGTCCGGGACTAGCGGGAGTTCAGATACGCAGTATTTT.

This chain connects TRBV4-1 to TRBJ1-1, with D perhaps matching TRBD1 (6 bases). The length of the CDR3 is 16 residues. V was clipped by 0 bases and J by 1 base, with 12 bases between them. The germline V gene encodes CDR1 MGHRA and CDR2 YSYEKL. CDR3 coding DNA: TGCGCCAGCAGCCAAGATGGCGCCAGGGGGAACACTGAAGCTTTCTTT. Its protein product is CASSQDGARGNTEAFF.

The sample holds a few counts of this clone. The J gene is TRBJ1-2, the V gene TRBV7-9; 8 bases match TRBD1. The junction had 5 bases not matched to a gene; V was cut back by 3 bases and J by 5 bases. The CDR3 totals 14 residues. Per the germline V gene, CDR1 is SEHNR and CDR2 is FQNEAQ (reference sequence). The CDR3 reads CASSFGQGTYGYTF. CDR3 nucleotide sequence: TGTGCCAGCAGCTTCGGACAGGGCACTTATGGCTACACCTTC.